The TCR beta chain described here comes from a study of CXCR3-negative and CXCR3-positive naive CD8 T cells. Study overall: Per library, roughly 1.6 +/- 0.3 million reads; 130 million to 150 million TRB reads overall. Study-wide findings and caveats: CXCR3-positive naive cells had TRB CDR3s that were more hydrophobic than CXCR3-negative naive cells had.

Germline lookup yields CDR1 MNHEY and CDR2 SMNVEV (reference sequence). The CDR3 totals 14 residues. UMI-labeled 5' RACE TRB cDNA libraries were prepared from the cells. TCRdb re-analyzed the 5' RACE reads; it lists each CDR3 protein once, without DNA. The sample has roughly 140,000 distinct CDR3 sequences; the top ten hold 0.25% to 0.3%. As concerns this clonotype: What it recognizes is unknown.

The chain carries TRBV27 and TRBJ1-2; as DNA is missing, the TRBD1 call by TCRdb cannot be tested. What was sequenced was naive CXCR3+ CD8+ T cells from blood. Specified subset: CD45RO-CCR7+CD27+CD95- naive CD8+ T cells expressing CXCR3 (TNR3+). This sequence was found in a human donor in good health. Some clones in this sample may be carry-over from other donors' samples. The CDR3: CASSSRDRDYGYTF.